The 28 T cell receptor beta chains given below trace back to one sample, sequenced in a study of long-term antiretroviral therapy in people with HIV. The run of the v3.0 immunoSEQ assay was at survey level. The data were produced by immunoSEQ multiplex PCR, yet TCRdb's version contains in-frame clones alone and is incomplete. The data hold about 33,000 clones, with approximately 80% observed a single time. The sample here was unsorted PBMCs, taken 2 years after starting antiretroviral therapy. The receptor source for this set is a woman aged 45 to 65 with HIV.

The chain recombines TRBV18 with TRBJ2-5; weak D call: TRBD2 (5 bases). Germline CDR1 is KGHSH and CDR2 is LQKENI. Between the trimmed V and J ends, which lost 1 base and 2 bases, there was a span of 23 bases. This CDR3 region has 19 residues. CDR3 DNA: TGTGCCAGCTCACCACTGCCGCCTATGGGAGCTGGGAGACAAGAGACCCAGTACTTC. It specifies CASSPLPPMGAGRQETQYF.

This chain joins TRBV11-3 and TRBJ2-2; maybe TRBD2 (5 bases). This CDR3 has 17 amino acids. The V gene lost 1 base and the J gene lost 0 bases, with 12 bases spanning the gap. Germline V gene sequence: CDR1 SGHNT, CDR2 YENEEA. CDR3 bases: TGTGCCAGCAGCTTAGGGGGAGATCGAGCGAACACCGGGGAGCTGTTTTTT. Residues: CASSLGGDRANTGELFF. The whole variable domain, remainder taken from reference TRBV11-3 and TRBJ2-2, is EAGVVQSPRYKIIEKKQPVAFWCNPISGHNTLYWYLQNLGQGPELLIRYENEEAVDDSQLPKDRFSAERLKGVDSTLKIQPAELGDSAVYLCASSLGGDRANTGELFFGEGSRLTVL.

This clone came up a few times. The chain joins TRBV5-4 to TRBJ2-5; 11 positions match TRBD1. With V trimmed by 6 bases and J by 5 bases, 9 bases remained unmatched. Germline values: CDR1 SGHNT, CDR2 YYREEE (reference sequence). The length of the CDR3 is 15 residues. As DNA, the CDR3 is TGTGCCAGCACCACCGGGACAGGGGGTTTGGAGACCCAGTACTTC. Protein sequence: CASTTGTGGLETQYF.

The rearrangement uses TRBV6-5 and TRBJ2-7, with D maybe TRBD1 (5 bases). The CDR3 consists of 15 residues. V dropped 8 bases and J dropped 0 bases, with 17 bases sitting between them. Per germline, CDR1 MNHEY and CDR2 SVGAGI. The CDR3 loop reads CASGTETESSYEQYF. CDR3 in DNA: TGTGCCAGCGGCACAGAGACAGAGAGCTCCTACGAGCAGTACTTC.

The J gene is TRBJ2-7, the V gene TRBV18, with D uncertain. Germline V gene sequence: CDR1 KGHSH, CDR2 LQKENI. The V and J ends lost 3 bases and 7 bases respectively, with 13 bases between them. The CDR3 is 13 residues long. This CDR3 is CASSPYDGREQYF. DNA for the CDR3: TGTGCCAGCTCACCTTATGACGGGCGGGAGCAGTACTTC.

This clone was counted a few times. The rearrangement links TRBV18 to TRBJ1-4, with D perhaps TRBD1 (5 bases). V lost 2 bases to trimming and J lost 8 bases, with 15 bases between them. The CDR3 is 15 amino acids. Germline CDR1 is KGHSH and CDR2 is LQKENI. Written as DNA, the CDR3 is TGTGCCAGCTCACCAGGGGGAGTCACTGGGGAAAAACTGTTTTTT. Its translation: CASSPGGVTGEKLFF.

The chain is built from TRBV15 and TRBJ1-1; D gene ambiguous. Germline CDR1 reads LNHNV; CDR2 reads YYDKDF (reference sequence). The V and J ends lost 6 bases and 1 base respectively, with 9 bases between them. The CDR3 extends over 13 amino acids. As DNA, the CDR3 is TGTGCCACCAGTATTAGGAGGAACACTGAAGCTTTCTTT. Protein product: CATSIRRNTEAFF.

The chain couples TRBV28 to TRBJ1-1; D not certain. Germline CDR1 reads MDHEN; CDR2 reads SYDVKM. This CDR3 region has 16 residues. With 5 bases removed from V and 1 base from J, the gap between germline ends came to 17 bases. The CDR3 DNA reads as TGTGCCAGCAGTCTCTCACCTGGGGTAAGGAACACTGAAGCTTTCTTT. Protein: CASSLSPGVRNTEAFF. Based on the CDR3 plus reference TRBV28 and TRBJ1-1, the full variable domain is DVKVTQSSRYLVKRTGEKVFLECVQDMDHENMFWYRQDPGLGLRLIYFSYDVKMKEKGDIPEGYSVSREKKERFSLILESASTNQTSMYLCASSLSPGVRNTEAFFGQGTRLTVV.

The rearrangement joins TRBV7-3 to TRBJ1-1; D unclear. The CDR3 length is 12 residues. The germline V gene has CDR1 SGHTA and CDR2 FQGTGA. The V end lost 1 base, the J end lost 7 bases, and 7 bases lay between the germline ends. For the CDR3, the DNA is TGTGCCAGCAGCTTAAATGGGCATGAAGCTTTCTTT. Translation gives CASSLNGHEAFF.

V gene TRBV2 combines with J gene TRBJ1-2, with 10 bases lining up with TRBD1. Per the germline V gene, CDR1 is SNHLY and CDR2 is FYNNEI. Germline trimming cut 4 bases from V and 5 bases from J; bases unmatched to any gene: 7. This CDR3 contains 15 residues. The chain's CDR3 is CASSVSDRGGYGYTF. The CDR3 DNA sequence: TGTGCCAGCAGTGTGTCGGACAGGGGGGGATATGGCTACACCTTC.

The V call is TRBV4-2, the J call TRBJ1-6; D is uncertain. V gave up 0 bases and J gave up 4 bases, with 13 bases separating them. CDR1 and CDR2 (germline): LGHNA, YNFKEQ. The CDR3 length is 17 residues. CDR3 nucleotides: TGTGCCAGCAGCCAAGAAGGTTTGACGGCTTATAATTCACCCCTCCACTTT. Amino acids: CASSQEGLTAYNSPLHF.

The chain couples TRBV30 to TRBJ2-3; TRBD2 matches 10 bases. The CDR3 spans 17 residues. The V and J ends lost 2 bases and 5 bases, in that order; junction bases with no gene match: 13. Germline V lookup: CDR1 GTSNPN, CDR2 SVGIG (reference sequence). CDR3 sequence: CAWSPLLAGVGIDTQYF. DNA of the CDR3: TGTGCCTGGAGTCCCCTCCTAGCGGGGGTGGGGATAGATACGCAGTATTTT.

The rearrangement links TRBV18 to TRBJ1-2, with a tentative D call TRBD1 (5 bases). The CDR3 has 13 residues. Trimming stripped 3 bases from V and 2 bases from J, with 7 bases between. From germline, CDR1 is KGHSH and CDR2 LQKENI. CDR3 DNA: TGTGCCAGCTCACCGAACAGGAACTATGGCTACACCTTC. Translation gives CASSPNRNYGYTF. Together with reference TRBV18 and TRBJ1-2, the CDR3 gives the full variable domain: NAGVMQNPRHLVRRRGQEARLRCSPMKGHSHVYWYRQLPEEGLKFMVYLQKENIIDESGMPKERFSAEFPKEGPSILRIQQVVRGDSAAYFCASSPNRNYGYTFGSGTRLTVV.

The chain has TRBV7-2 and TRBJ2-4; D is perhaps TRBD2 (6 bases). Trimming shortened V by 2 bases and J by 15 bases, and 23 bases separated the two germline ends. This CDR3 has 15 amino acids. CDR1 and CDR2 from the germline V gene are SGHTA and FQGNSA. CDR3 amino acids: CASSLIGPEAGSLYF. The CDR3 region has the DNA TGTGCCAGCAGCTTAATTGGCCCGGAAGCGGGCTCGCTGTACTTC.

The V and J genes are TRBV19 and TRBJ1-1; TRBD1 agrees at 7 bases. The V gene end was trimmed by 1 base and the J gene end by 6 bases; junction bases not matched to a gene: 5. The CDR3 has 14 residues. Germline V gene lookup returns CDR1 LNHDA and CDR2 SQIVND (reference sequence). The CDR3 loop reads CASSIGGGVSEAFF. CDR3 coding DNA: TGTGCCAGTAGTATAGGAGGGGGCGTTTCTGAAGCTTTCTTT.

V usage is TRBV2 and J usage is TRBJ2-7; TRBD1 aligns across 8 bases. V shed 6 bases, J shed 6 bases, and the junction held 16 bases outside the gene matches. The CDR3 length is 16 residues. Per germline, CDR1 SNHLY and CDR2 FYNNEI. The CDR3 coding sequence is TGTGCCAGCAGCCCGCGGGCGACAGGGGATGGATTCGAGCAGTACGTC. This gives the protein CASSPRATGDGFEQYV.

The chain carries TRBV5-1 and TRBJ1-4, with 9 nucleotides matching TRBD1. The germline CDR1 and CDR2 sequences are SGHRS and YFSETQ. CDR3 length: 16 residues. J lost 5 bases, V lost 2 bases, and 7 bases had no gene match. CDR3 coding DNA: TGCGCCAGCAGCTTCGAACCCGGGACAGGGAATGAAAAACTGTTTTTT. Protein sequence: CASSFEPGTGNEKLFF.

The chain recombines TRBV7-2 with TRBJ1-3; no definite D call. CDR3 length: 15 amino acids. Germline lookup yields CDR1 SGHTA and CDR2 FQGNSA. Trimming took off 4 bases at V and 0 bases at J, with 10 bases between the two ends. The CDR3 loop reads CASSSLGYSGNTIYF. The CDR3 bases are TGTGCCAGCAGCTCTCTCGGGTACTCTGGAAACACCATATATTTT.

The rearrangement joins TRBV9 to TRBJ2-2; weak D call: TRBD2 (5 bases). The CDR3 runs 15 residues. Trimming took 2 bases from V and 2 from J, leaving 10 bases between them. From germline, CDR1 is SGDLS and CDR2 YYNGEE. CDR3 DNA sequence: TGTGCCAGCAGCGTGTCCGGACTCAACACCGGGGAGCTGTTTTTT. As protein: CASSVSGLNTGELFF.

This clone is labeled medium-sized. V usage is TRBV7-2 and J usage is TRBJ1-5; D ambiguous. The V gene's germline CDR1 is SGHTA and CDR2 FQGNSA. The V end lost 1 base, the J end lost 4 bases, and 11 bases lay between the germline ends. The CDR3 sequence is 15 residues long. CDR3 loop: CASSLGRHPNQPQHF. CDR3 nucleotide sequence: TGTGCCAGCAGCTTAGGCAGACATCCAAATCAGCCCCAGCATTTT.

This CDR3 is CASSATHREAGYTF. CDR3 nucleotides: TGTGCCAGTAGTGCAACCCACAGGGAGGCTGGCTACACCTTC. V and J are TRBV19 and TRBJ1-2; D may be TRBD1 (6 bases). This CDR3 comprises 14 residues. Germline V gives CDR1 LNHDA, CDR2 SQIVND (reference sequence). Trimming took 5 bases from V and 7 from J, leaving 17 bases between them.

The CDR3 DNA is TGTGCCAGCAGCTCTCTGACTAGCGGGGGGACCGCCGGGGAGCTGTTTTTT. Amino acid sequence: CASSSLTSGGTAGELFF. The gene calls are TRBV7-3 and TRBJ2-2, with 13 bases lining up with TRBD2. The V gene end was trimmed by 4 bases and the J gene end by 6 bases; junction bases not matched to a gene: 8. The CDR3 consists of 17 residues. Germline assignment: CDR1 SGHTA and CDR2 FQGTGA.

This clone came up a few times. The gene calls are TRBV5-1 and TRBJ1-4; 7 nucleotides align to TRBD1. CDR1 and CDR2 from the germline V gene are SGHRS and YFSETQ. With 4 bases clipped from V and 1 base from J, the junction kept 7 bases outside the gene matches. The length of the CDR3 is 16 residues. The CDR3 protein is CASSPEGAGTNEKLFF. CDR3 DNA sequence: TGCGCCAGCAGCCCCGAGGGGGCGGGAACTAATGAAAAACTGTTTTTT.

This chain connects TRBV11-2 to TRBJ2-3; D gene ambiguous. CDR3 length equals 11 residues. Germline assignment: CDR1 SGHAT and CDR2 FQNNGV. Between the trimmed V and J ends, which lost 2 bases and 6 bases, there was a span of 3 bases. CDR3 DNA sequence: TGTGCCAGCAGCTTAATTGATACGCAGTATTTT. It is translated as CASSLIDTQYF. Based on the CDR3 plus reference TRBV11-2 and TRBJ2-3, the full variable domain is EAGVAQSPRYKIIEKRQSVAFWCNPISGHATLYWYQQILGQGPKLLIQFQNNGVVDDSQLPKDRFSAERLKGVDSTLKIQPAKLEDSAVYLCASSLIDTQYFGPGTRLTVL.

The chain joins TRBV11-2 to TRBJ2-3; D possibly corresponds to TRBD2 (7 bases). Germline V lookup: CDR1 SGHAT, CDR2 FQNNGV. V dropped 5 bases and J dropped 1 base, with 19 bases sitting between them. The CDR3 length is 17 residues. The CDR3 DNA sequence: TGTGCCAGCAGCGGGATAGCCAGGGGAGGGGGCACAGATACGCAGTATTTT. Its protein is CASSGIARGGGTDTQYF.

CDR3 sequence reads: CASSPTGGSQPQHF. The CDR3 DNA sequence: TGTGCCAGTAGTCCGACAGGGGGGAGTCAGCCCCAGCATTTT. The chain links TRBV19 to TRBJ1-5, with 9 bases that match TRBD1. Looked up from germline, CDR1 is LNHDA and CDR2 is SQIVND (reference sequence). This CDR3 comprises 14 residues. Trimming removed 5 bases from V and 6 bases from J; junction bases left unmatched: 5.

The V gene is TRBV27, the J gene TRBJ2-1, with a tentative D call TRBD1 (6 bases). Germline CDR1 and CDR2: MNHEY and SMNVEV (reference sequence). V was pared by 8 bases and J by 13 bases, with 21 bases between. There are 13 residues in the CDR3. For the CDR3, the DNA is TGTGCCAGCGGGGACAATAACAATCCAGGACAGTTCTTC. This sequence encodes CASGDNNNPGQFF.

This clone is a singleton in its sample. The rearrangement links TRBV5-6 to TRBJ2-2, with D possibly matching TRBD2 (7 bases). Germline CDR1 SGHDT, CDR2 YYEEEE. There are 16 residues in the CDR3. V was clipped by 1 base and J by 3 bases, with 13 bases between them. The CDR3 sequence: CASSLRWEGDTGELFF. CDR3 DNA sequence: TGTGCCAGCAGCTTGAGGTGGGAGGGGGACACCGGGGAGCTGTTTTTT.